This T cell receptor beta chain came from a study of cytomegalovirus exposure and HLA in healthy donors. Study-wide background: Both the roughly 120 validation repertoires and the approximately 640 first-cohort repertoires used the same platform, as reported by a later analysis. Study observations and caveats: Reports indicated that the classifier achieved high specificity and sensitivity in diagnosing cytomegalovirus status. Generally TCR sequences proved uncommon, though certain public TCRs appeared in numerous donors. Specific recognition of CMV antigens was confirmed in vitro for a few chains (all CMV-associated).

With regard to this clone: Antigen unknown.

Sequenced by immunoSEQ multiplex PCR; TCRdb stores in-frame clones only, minus some. The sample yields about 120,000 clones, 95% to 96% seen once. V lost 7 bases and J 1 base, leaving 14 bases between the germline ends. CDR1 and CDR2 from the germline V gene are GTSNPN and SVGIG (reference sequence). The CDR3 has 13 amino acids. Source material: PBMCs. The chain carries TRBV30 and TRBJ2-7; possible D gene TRBD2, 6 bases. The source of this sequence is a man younger than 35 in good health and CMV-seronegative. The CDR3 nucleotides are TGTGCCTATGGCGGGGACGGATCCTACGAGCAGTACTTC. Encoded protein: CAYGGDGSYEQYF.